Listed below are T cell receptor beta chains from one sample, sequenced in a study of OX40 agonist ivuxolimab in advanced cancers. This table comes from immunoSEQ multiplex PCR, and its TCRdb copy is limited to in-frame clones, with some not included. The table lists 90,000 or so clones, around 87% of them singletons. Specimen: CD4+ or CD8+ T cells sorted from blood, collected in a trial of the OX40 agonist ivuxolimab. Receptors were obtained from an adult with an advanced solid tumor such as melanoma, head and neck, liver or kidney cancer. CDR3s include the opening cysteine and the closing phenylalanine or tryptophan. A D gene is named only where the DNA matches it firmly. Where a row states a size, it is once, few, many or the class of an expanded clone; other rows omit it.

CDR3 length	V gene	J gene	D gene	clone size	CDR3 DNA	CDR3 protein
17	TRBV9	TRBJ2-2	TRBD2	NA	TGTGCCAGCAGCGTTTTAGGCTCGGGACTAGGCACCGGGGAGCTGTTTTTT	CASSVLGSGLGTGELFF
15	TRBV11-2	TRBJ1-2	TRBD1	NA	TGTGCCAGCAGCCCGAGGGACAGGTTACTCTATGGCTACACCTTC	CASSPRDRLLYGYTF
15	TRBV10-3	TRBJ2-1	NA	NA	TGTGCCATCAGTGAACGGACCCTAGATTTCAATGAGCAGTTCTTC	CAISERTLDFNEQFF
14	TRBV5-1	TRBJ1-4	NA	NA	TGCGCCAGCAGCTTGGCCCGGCAGGGGGAAAAACTGTTTTTT	CASSLARQGEKLFF
12	TRBV5-1	TRBJ2-1	NA	NA	TGCGCCAGCAGCTTGGATTACAATGAGCAGTTCTTC	CASSLDYNEQFF
20	TRBV27	TRBJ2-6	TRBD2	NA	TGTGCCAGCAGTTTTGCCCCTTTCGGACTAGCGGTCTCTGGGGCCAACGTCCTGACTTTC	CASSFAPFGLAVSGANVLTF
14	TRBV6-1	TRBJ1-5	TRBD1	NA	TGTGCCAGCGGCCGGGACAGGCCCGAGGAGCCCCAGCATTTT	CASGRDRPEEPQHF
13	TRBV7-9	TRBJ1-1	NA	NA	TGTGCCAGCAGCTTAGAGGTACAGGGTGAAGCTTTCTTT	CASSLEVQGEAFF
15	TRBV6-6	TRBJ2-1	TRBD1	NA	TGTGCCAGCAGCCAGACAGGGGGCTGGTACAATGAGCAGTTCTTC	CASSQTGGWYNEQFF
11	TRBV5-6	TRBJ1-2	NA	NA	TGTGCCAGCACCAAAACTTATGGCTACACCTTC	CASTKTYGYTF
10	TRBV20-1	TRBJ1-1	NA	NA	TGCAGTGCTAGGGGTCCTGAAGCTTTCTTT	CSARGPEAFF
15	TRBV18	TRBJ2-2	TRBD2	NA	TGTGCCAGCTCACCGCTAGCGGGAGAAACCGGGGAGCTGTTTTTT	CASSPLAGETGELFF
14	TRBV5-1	TRBJ2-5	NA	NA	TGCGCCAGCAGCTACACAGCCGGGAGAGAGACCCAGTACTTC	CASSYTAGRETQYF
13	TRBV5-1	TRBJ2-5	NA	few	TGCGCCAGCAGCTTGGACCCTCAAGAGACCCAGTACTTC	CASSLDPQETQYF
16	TRBV27	TRBJ2-4	TRBD1	NA	TGTGCCAGCAGTTTAAAGAAATCGACAGGGCTGGACATTCAGTACTTC	CASSLKKSTGLDIQYF
13	TRBV27	TRBJ2-1	NA	NA	TGTGCCAGCAGCTCCCGGGGTTGGGGTGAGCAGTTCTTC	CASSSRGWGEQFF
13	TRBV10-1	TRBJ1-1	NA	few	TGCGCCAGCAGTGAGGCGGTGAACACTGAAGCTTTCTTT	CASSEAVNTEAFF
15	TRBV7-9	TRBJ2-7	TRBD1	once	TGTGCCAGCAGCTTCCGGGACAGCAGATCCTACGAGCAGTACTTC	CASSFRDSRSYEQYF
13	TRBV28	TRBJ2-3	NA	NA	TGTGCCAGCAGTCCCCCGGGGCCAGATACGCAGTATTTT	CASSPPGPDTQYF
14	TRBV9	TRBJ2-1	NA	NA	TGTGCCAGCAGCGTAGTTCTTAACTCCAATGAGCAGTTCTTC	CASSVVLNSNEQFF
15	TRBV18	TRBJ1-5	TRBD1	NA	TGTGCCAGCTCGCCTAAACAGGGGGCCCAGCAGCCCCAGCATTTT	CASSPKQGAQQPQHF
12	TRBV30	TRBJ1-4	NA	once	TGTGCCCTACACGTCGGCAATGAAAAACTGTTTTTT	CALHVGNEKLFF
13	TRBV5-1	TRBJ2-2	NA	NA	TGCGCCAGCAGCCTTCAGGGATCCGGGGAGCTGTTTTTT	CASSLQGSGELFF
16	TRBV28	TRBJ2-1	TRBD2	NA	TGTGCCAGCAGTTTCATGGGACTAGTCTCCTACAATGAGCAGTTCTTC	CASSFMGLVSYNEQFF
16	TRBV19	TRBJ2-7	NA	NA	TGTGCCAGTACCTTTACGTTGGGGGCCGGGGCCTACGAGCAGTACTTC	CASTFTLGAGAYEQYF
14	TRBV6-1	TRBJ2-7	NA	NA	TGTGCCAGCAGTGAAGCGGGGTGGGGGCGCGAGCAGTACTTC	CASSEAGWGREQYF
15	TRBV28	TRBJ2-7	TRBD2	NA	TGTGCCAGCAGTCCCTCTAGCGGGAGACCCTACGAGCAGTACTTC	CASSPSSGRPYEQYF
12	TRBV29-1	TRBJ2-5	NA	NA	TGCAGCGTTAGACATAACCAAGAGACCCAGTACTTC	CSVRHNQETQYF
15	TRBV27	TRBJ2-1	NA	NA	TGTGCCAGCAGTTTTAGCGCGAGCTCCTACAATGAGCAGTTCTTC	CASSFSASSYNEQFF
17	TRBV5-1	TRBJ2-2	TRBD2	NA	TGCGCCAGCAGCGTAGCGGGAGGGCCCCCGAACACCGGGGAGCTGTTTTTT	CASSVAGGPPNTGELFF
16	TRBV6-5	TRBJ2-2	TRBD1	NA	TGTGCCAGCAGTTATAATTCGGGACAGGGTGGCGGGGAGCTGTTTTTT	CASSYNSGQGGGELFF
12	TRBV5-8	TRBJ1-2	TRBD1	few	TGTGCCAGCAGCTGGGACAGCTATGGCTACACCTTC	CASSWDSYGYTF
15	TRBV5-1	TRBJ1-4	NA	NA	TGCGCCAGCAGCAGGGCTGGGCGGGTAGATGAAAAACTGTTTTTT	CASSRAGRVDEKLFF
14	TRBV18	TRBJ2-7	TRBD1	NA	TGTGCCAGCTCATTGGGACAGAGCTCCTACGAGCAGTACTTC	CASSLGQSSYEQYF
14	TRBV28	TRBJ1-1	NA	once	TGTGCCAGCACCGAACAGGGCCGGGGAAATGAAGCTTTCTTT	CASTEQGRGNEAFF
15	TRBV18	TRBJ2-7	NA	NA	TGTGCCAGCTCACCATTTGGTTTGCAAACCTACGAGCAGTACTTC	CASSPFGLQTYEQYF
16	TRBV18	TRBJ2-5	TRBD2	NA	TGTGCCAGCTCACCCCGTCTAGCGGGAGGGAGAGAGACCCAGTACTTC	CASSPRLAGGRETQYF
16	TRBV29-1	TRBJ1-2	NA	NA	TGCAGCGTTGATGGGGACGGGGGCGCGGACCGCTATGGCTACACCTTC	CSVDGDGGADRYGYTF
17	TRBV5-8	TRBJ2-1	TRBD2	NA	TGTGCCAGCAGCTTGGAACCTCTAGCGGGAGTCAACAATGAGCAGTTCTTC	CASSLEPLAGVNNEQFF